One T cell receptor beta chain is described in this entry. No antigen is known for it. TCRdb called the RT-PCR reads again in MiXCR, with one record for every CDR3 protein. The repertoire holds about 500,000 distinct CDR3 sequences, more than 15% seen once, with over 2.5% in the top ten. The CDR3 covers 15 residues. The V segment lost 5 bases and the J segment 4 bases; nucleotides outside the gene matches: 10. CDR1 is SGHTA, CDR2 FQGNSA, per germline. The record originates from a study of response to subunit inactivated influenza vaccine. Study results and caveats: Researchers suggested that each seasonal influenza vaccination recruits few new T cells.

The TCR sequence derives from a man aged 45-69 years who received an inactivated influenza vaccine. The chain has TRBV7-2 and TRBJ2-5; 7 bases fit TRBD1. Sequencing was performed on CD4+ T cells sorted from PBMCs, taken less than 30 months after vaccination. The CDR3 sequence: CASSARDSSGETQYF. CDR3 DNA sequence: TGTGCCAGCAGCGCCCGGGACAGTTCAGGAGAGACCCAGTACTTC.